Only a few counts were recorded for the clone carrying this T cell receptor (beta chain). Its antigen is not known. This sample was taken from a study of T cells in Graves' hyperthyroidism and ophthalmopathy. Germline assignment: CDR1 SGHRS and CDR2 YFSETQ. V was cut by 4 bases and J by 2 bases, with 12 bases left in between. The CDR3 length is 15 residues. It was RNA transcripts that yielded the amplified TCR beta CDR3 regions. Primed by the HTBI set, a first-round RT-PCR was run on the TCR CDR3. TCRdb reprocessed the multiplex PCR reads via MiXCR and lists one record per CDR3 protein. The sample has hundreds of thousands of distinct CDR3 sequences; over 15% are singletons. Any patient presenting with uncontrolled infection, other autoimmune disease, pregnancy or lactation was left out. Together with thyroid ultrasound, orbital computed tomography, serum thyroxine and TRAb, clinical symptoms were used for diagnoses.

Study findings and constraints: Ophthalmopathy got predicted by the model a median approximately 6 months before its onset.

The receptor was derived from a woman aged 18-29 years with Graves' hyperthyroidism. This chain connects TRBV5-1 to TRBJ2-2; D is unclear. Sequencing was carried out using blood. CDR3 in DNA: TGCGCCAGCAGCGCGGAACTCCTCAACACCGGGGAGCTGTTTTTT. The encoded protein is CASSAELLNTGELFF.